This TCR beta chain emerged from a study of blood T cell repertoires in COVID-19. The CDR3 has 20 amino acids. The V gene end was trimmed by 0 bases and the J gene end by 4 bases; junction bases not matched to a gene: 15. Per germline, CDR1 MGHRA and CDR2 YSYEKL. Measured with immunoSEQ multiplex PCR; TCRdb has only the in-frame clones, and not every one. The sample lists approximately 230,000 clones, around 86% seen once, with more than 1.5% in the top ten. This clone was counted between two and nine times. The receptor was derived from a man aged 35 to 55 who had recovered from COVID-19. The sample was PBMCs or T cells enriched from blood (not recorded which). J is TRBJ2-1 and V is TRBV4-1; 10 bases match TRBD2. CDR3 in amino acids: CASSQDGSLAGDTSYNEQFF. CDR3 bases: TGCGCCAGCAGCCAAGACGGTAGTCTAGCGGGAGATACCTCTTACAATGAGCAGTTCTTC.